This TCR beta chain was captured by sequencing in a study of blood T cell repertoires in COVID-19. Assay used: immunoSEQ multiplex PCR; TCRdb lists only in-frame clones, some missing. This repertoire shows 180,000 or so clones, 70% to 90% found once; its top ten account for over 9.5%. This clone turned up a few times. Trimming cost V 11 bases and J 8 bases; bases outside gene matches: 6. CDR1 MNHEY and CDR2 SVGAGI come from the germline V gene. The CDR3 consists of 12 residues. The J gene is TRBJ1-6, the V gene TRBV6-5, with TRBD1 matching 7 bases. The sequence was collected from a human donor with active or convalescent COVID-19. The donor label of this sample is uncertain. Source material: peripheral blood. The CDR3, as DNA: TGTGCCGTCCGGGACAGACATTCACCCCTCCACTTT. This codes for CAVRDRHSPLHF.